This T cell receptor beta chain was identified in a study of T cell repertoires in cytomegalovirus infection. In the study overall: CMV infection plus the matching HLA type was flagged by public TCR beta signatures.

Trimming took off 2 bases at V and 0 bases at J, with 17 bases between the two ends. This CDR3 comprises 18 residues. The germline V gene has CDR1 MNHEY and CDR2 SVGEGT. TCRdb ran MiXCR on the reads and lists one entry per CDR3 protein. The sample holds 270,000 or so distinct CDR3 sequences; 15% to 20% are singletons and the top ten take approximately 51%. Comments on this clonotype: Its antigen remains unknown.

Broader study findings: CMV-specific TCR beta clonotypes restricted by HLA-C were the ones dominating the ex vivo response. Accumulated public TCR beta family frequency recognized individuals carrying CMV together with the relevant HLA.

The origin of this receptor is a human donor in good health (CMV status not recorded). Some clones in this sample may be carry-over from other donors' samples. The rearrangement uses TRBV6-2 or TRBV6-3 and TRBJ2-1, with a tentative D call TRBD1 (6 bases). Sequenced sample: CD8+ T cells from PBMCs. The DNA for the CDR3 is TGTGCCAGCAGTTACCCCGGACAGCCGCTCAGCTCCTACAATGAGCAGTTCTTC. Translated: CASSYPGQPLSSYNEQFF.